The present T cell receptor (beta chain) was sequenced within a study of T cells in Graves' hyperthyroidism and ophthalmopathy. Findings and limits, study-wide: A model built on 13 V-J features separated ophthalmopathy from stable hyperthyroidism.

Germline V gene data show CDR1 as DFQATT and CDR2 as SNEGSKA (reference sequence). This CDR3 is built from 15 residues. With 5 bases clipped from V and 7 bases from J, the junction kept 8 bases outside the gene matches. Concerning this clonotype: Its target is unknown.

It was RNA transcripts that yielded the amplified TCR beta CDR3 regions. Using the HTBI primer set, a first-round RT-PCR was run on the TCR CDR3. TCRdb re-called the multiplex PCR reads through MiXCR, storing one row per CDR3 protein. This table holds approximately 600,000 distinct CDR3 sequences, around 21% found once. J is TRBJ2-1 and V is TRBV20-1; 13 positions match TRBD2. The sequenced sample consisted of blood. The sequence came from a man aged 25-45 years with Graves' ophthalmopathy. The CDR3 nucleotides are TGCAGTGCTCCGTGGACTAGCGGGAGTCCTAATGAGCAGTTCTTC. It codes for CSAPWTSGSPNEQFF.